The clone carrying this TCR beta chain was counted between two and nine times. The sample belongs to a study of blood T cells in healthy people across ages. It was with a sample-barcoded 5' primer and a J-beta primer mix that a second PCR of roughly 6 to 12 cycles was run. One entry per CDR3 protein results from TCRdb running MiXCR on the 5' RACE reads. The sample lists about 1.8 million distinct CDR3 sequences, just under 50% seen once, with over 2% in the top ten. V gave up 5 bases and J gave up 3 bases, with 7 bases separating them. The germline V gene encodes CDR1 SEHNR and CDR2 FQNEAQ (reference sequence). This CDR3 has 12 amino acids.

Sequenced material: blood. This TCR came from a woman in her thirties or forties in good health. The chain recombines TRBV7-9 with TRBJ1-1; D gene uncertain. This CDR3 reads CASSTEYTEAFF. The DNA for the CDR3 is TGTGCCAGCAGCACAGAGTACACTGAAGCTTTCTTT. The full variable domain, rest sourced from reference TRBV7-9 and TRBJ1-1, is DTGVSQNPRHKITKRGQNVTFRCDPISEHNRLYWYRQTLGQGPEFLTYFQNEAQLEKSRLLSDRFSAERPKGSFSTLEIQRTEQGDSAMYLCASSTEYTEAFFGQGTRLTVV.